The 18 T cell receptor beta chains presented below share a single source sample, sequenced in a study of blood T cell repertoires in COVID-19 (dated by TCRdb to 2019 to 2021). Library construction relied on the immunoSEQ multiplex PCR assay. TCRdb took over this immuneACCESS table, retaining in-frame rearrangements with V and J assigned. Such tables are incomplete; in checked studies, under half of the missing clones stem from an unresolved V gene, and the remainder is unexplained. The sample table lists around 56,000 clones, around 70% of them with a count of one. Of the sample, roughly 18% falls within the top ten clones. The sequenced material came from peripheral blood. Every receptor here comes from a woman between 45 and 65 years old with active or convalescent COVID-19.

The chain joins TRBV18 to TRBJ1-4, with unresolved D. CDR3 size: 14 residues. The germline V gene has CDR1 KGHSH and CDR2 LQKENI. Trimming removed 3 bases from V and 3 bases from J, with 8 bases in between. The CDR3 reads CASSPRRANEKLFF. CDR3 nucleotides: TGTGCCAGCTCACCCAGGAGGGCTAATGAAAAACTGTTTTTT.

This sequence joins TRBV3-1 (or the pseudogene TRBV3-2) and TRBJ2-5; TRBD1 might be the D (6 bases). Trimming left V 2 bases short and J 2 bases short, with 12 bases between. This CDR3 has 15 residues. Germline V gene lookup returns CDR1 LGHDT and CDR2 YNNKEL (reference sequence). Here the CDR3 reads CASSQNPGQQETQYF. The CDR3 DNA follows: TGTGCCAGCAGCCAAAATCCGGGACAACAAGAGACCCAGTACTTC.

This chain uses TRBV5-1 with TRBJ2-7; 9 bases agree with TRBD2. CDR3 length equals 16 residues. Germline lookup yields CDR1 SGHRS and CDR2 YFSETQ. Trimming took 7 bases from V and 1 from J; bases not matched to a gene: 12. CDR3 nucleotides: TGCGCCAGCTCCTTCGGACTAGCGTCACTATCCTACGAGCAGTACTTC. This codes for CASSFGLASLSYEQYF. The variable domain in full, with the rest retrieved from reference TRBV5-1 and TRBJ2-7, is KAGVTQTPRYLIKTRGQQVTLSCSPISGHRSVSWYQQTPGQGLQFLFEYFSETQRNKGNFPGRFSGRQFSNSRSEMNVSTLELGDSALYLCASSFGLASLSYEQYFGPGTRLTVT.

The chain carries TRBV5-4 and TRBJ2-5, with D possibly being TRBD1 (6 bases). Germline V lookup: CDR1 SGHNT, CDR2 YYREEE (reference sequence). V shed 5 bases and J shed 4 bases, with 15 bases lying between them. This CDR3 is 14 amino acids long. The CDR3 loop reads CASRSTQGTETQYF. The CDR3 nucleotides are TGTGCCAGCAGATCTACCCAGGGGACAGAGACCCAGTACTTC.

The J gene is TRBJ2-3, the V gene TRBV5-1; weak D call: TRBD2 (6 bases). Germline V gene lookup returns CDR1 SGHRS and CDR2 YFSETQ. The CDR3 covers 16 residues. Trimming removed 3 bases at V and 7 bases at J, with 21 bases between. Here the CDR3 DNA reads TGCGCCAGCAGCTGGGGCCCAGGGACTCCCGTCAATACGCAGTATTTT. Amino acid sequence: CASSWGPGTPVNTQYF.

V is TRBV28 and J is TRBJ2-1; D might be TRBD2 (5 bases). Germline loops: CDR1 MDHEN, CDR2 SYDVKM. The CDR3 covers 15 residues. Trimming pared 1 base from V and 5 bases from J, leaving 12 bases between. CDR3 bases: TGTGCCAGCAGTTTATCCGGGTCCGGGAACAATGAGCAGTTCTTC. Protein: CASSLSGSGNNEQFF.

The rearrangement joins TRBV6-6 to TRBJ2-1; TRBD2 matches 10 bases. The CDR3 loop spans 13 amino acids. The germline gives CDR1 MNHNY, CDR2 SVGAGI (reference sequence). J was trimmed by 7 bases and V by 5 bases; bases with no gene match: 2. This chain's CDR3 is CASSRTSGNEQFF. Here the CDR3 DNA reads TGTGCCAGCAGTCGGACTAGCGGAAATGAGCAGTTCTTC.

The chain couples TRBV27 to TRBJ2-5, with D perhaps TRBD2 (6 bases). V was pared by 6 bases and J by 5 bases, with 16 bases between. The CDR3 consists of 14 residues. CDR1 and CDR2 from the germline V gene are MNHEY and SMNVEV (reference sequence). The CDR3 bases are TGTGCCAGCAGGAATTTAGCGGTCCGGGAGACCCAGTACTTC. It codes for CASRNLAVRETQYF.

The CDR3: CASSFSTSGGYEQYF. Written as DNA, the CDR3 is TGTGCCAGCTCATTTTCGACTAGCGGGGGATACGAGCAGTACTTC. This chain links TRBV18 with TRBJ2-7; TRBD2 matches 12 bases. Germline CDR1 and CDR2: KGHSH and LQKENI. The junction had 6 bases not matched to a gene; V was cut back by 5 bases and J by 4 bases. This CDR3 contains 15 residues.

V is TRBV27 and J is TRBJ1-1, with D possibly being TRBD1 (5 bases). CDR1 MNHEY and CDR2 SMNVEV come from the germline V gene (reference sequence). The CDR3 is made up of 15 amino acids. V lost 2 bases, J lost 5 bases, and 15 bases lay in between. In DNA form, the CDR3 reads TGTGCCAGCAGTTTAATGGGGGGTTCCGAGACTGAAGCTTTCTTT. Residues: CASSLMGGSETEAFF.

This clone was recorded once. The V call is TRBV5-4, the J call TRBJ1-4, with D possibly being TRBD1 (5 bases). Deletions cut 3 bases from V and 8 bases from J, with 11 bases between. Germline CDR1 reads SGHNT; CDR2 reads YYREEE (reference sequence). The CDR3 has 13 amino acids. CDR3 sequence: CASSWDAGEKLFF. The DNA of the CDR3 is TGTGCCAGCAGCTGGGACGCGGGAGAAAAACTGTTTTTT.

The chain carries TRBV19 and TRBJ2-2; 12 nucleotides align to TRBD2. The germline gives CDR1 LNHDA, CDR2 SQIVND (reference sequence). The CDR3 spans 20 residues. The trim removed 5 bases at V and 5 bases at J, leaving 18 bases unmatched. CDR3 sequence (DNA): TGTGCCAGTAGTCCTAACAGGCGGGCTAGCGGGAGGGCCTGGACCGGGGAGCTGTTTTTT. It specifies CASSPNRRASGRAWTGELFF.

The chain uses TRBV29-1 and TRBJ2-1; TRBD1 agrees at 7 bases. This CDR3 region has 13 residues. The V gene end was trimmed by 4 bases and the J gene end by 3 bases; junction bases not matched to a gene: 3. The germline V gene has CDR1 SQVTM and CDR2 ANQGSEA. CDR3 protein: CSVGQGGYNEQFF. The CDR3 DNA reads as TGCAGCGTTGGACAGGGCGGCTACAATGAGCAGTTCTTC.

The chain links TRBV7-9 to TRBJ1-6; D not certain. V shed 5 bases and J shed 5 bases, with 13 bases lying between them. The CDR3 is 15 amino acids. Germline V gene sequence: CDR1 SEHNR, CDR2 FQNEAQ (reference sequence). CDR3 residues: CASSPSSGHNSPLHF. The CDR3 bases are TGTGCCAGCAGCCCCTCCTCCGGTCATAATTCACCCCTCCACTTT.

The chain recombines TRBV10-3 with TRBJ2-3; 9 bases are shared with TRBD2. CDR1 is ENHRY, CDR2 SYGVKD, per germline. This CDR3 has 15 residues. Trimming took 0 bases from V and 7 from J; bases not matched to a gene: 5. The CDR3 region has the DNA TGTGCCATCAGTGAGTCGGGGCTAGCGGGAAATACGCAGTATTTT. Translating gives CAISESGLAGNTQYF.

This clone turned up a few times. The J gene is TRBJ2-5, the V gene TRBV6-1; D is undetermined. The V end was cut by 2 bases, the J end by 0 bases, with 10 bases between. CDR1 MNHNS and CDR2 SASEGT come from the germline V gene. This CDR3 contains 15 residues. The DNA for the CDR3 is TGTGCCAGCAGTGAATCTGACATATACCAAGAGACCCAGTACTTC. It is translated as CASSESDIYQETQYF.

The chain carries TRBV29-1 and TRBJ2-3; tentative D call: TRBD2 (5 bases). This CDR3 contains 13 residues. Per the germline V gene, CDR1 is SQVTM and CDR2 is ANQGSEA. Between the trimmed V and J ends, which lost 5 bases and 0 bases, there was a span of 9 bases. The CDR3 reads CSVTTSSTDTQYF. CDR3 in DNA: TGCAGCGTTACAACTAGTAGCACAGATACGCAGTATTTT.

The V call is TRBV11-2, the J call TRBJ2-1; 9 bases align to TRBD2. The CDR3 has 16 amino acids. Per germline, CDR1 SGHAT and CDR2 FQNNGV. The J segment lost 4 bases and the V segment lost 4 bases, leaving 8 bases of the junction unmatched. The CDR3 nucleotides are TGTGCCAGCAGCTCTCTGGCTAGCGGGAATTACAATGAGCAGTTCTTC. Its protein is CASSSLASGNYNEQFF.